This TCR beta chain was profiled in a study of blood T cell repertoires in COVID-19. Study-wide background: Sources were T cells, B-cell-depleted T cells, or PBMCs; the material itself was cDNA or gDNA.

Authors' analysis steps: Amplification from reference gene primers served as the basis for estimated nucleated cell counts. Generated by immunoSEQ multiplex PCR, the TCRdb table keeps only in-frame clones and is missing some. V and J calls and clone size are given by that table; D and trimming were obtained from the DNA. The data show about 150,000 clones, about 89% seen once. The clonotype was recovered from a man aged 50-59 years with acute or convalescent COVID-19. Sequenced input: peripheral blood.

CDR3 loop: CASRLGQSQETQYF. CDR3 bases: TGTGCCAGCAGGTTGGGACAGAGCCAAGAGACCCAGTACTTC. The chain is built from TRBV28 and TRBJ2-5; TRBD1 matches at 7 bases. The CDR3 is 14 amino acids. J lost 1 base, V lost 6 bases, and 5 bases had no gene match. Germline V CDR1 and CDR2: MDHEN, SYDVKM.